Sequencing of this T cell receptor beta chain was carried out in a study of beta chain features in type 1 diabetes. The isolated RNA, all of it, was reverse transcribed, so expressed TCRB transcripts were what got sequenced. TCRdb's table, derived via immunoSEQ multiplex PCR, lists solely in-frame clones and lacks some. This table holds fewer than 500,000 clones, approximately 15% found once. This clone was detected only a few times. The DNA is left out, because the CDR3 cannot be placed on it with certainty; the CDR3 is given as TCRdb lists it. The receptor comes from a man under 40 in good health. Sequencing was done on a sample of naive CD4+ T cells from blood.

This CDR3 reads CAVLWGQGTYEQYV. This chain joins TRBV21-1 and TRBJ2-7; TRBD1, the D gene given by the table, was not confirmed from the DNA. TRBV21-1 is a pseudogene. The CDR3 totals 14 residues, both ends included.